Listed below are T cell receptor beta chains from one sample, sequenced in a study of control samples from healthy donors and cancer patients. The assay was immunoSEQ multiplex PCR, and TCRdb's table has in-frame clones only and misses some. Its clone listing holds approximately 190,000 clones. The sequenced material came from blood. The receptors derive from a young woman in good health. Both conserved end residues are trimmed from each CDR3. Each record gives: CDR3 length, D gene, V gene, CDR3 protein. The D gene is left open where the match is weak.

>12|.|TRBV27
ASSLYWGSGELF
>13|.|TRBV7-9
ASSLAGQGLYGYT
>12|TRBD1|TRBV5-4
ASSTDRGSYEQY
>14|TRBD1|TRBV4-1
ASSQDLGTGSGEQF
>9|.|TRBV29-1
SVVPEGRTT
>15|.|TRBV28
ASSLGSGWVMNTEAF
>14|.|TRBV7-9
ASSSYEGLMNTEAF
>13|.|TRBV7-2
ASSLVGPGANVLT
>12|.|TRBV28
ASISGSYNSPLH
>10|.|TRBV9
ASSAGASGYT
>11|.|TRBV7-7
ASSLDGDYEQY
>14|TRBD1|TRBV4-1
ASSQPRDRGNEKLF
>12|.|TRBV7-2
ASSLDTRWVGYT
>13|.|TRBV19
ASTLGGAGNTEAF
>16|TRBD2|TRBV3-1/TRBV3-2
ASSRLAGGPASTDTQY
>11|.|TRBV7-9
ASSPHGSYEQY
>11|.|TRBV28
ASSLPGHYGYT
>10|.|TRBV7-2
ASSLGVREQY
>11|.|TRBV6-5
ASRPTGFYEQY
>12|.|TRBV29-1
SVSKTATNEKLF
>11|.|TRBV18
ASSPRSWDEQF
>11|.|TRBV5-1
ASRADSRYEQY
>14|.|TRBV9
ASSALRLTGANVLT
>12|.|TRBV6-6
ASSRQKNTGELF
>10|.|TRBV14
ASSQGGFGYT
>15|.|TRBV5-1
ASGVMAQVIFPYGYT
>13|.|TRBV15
ATSTTRVGNQPQH
>14|TRBD1|TRBV28
ASSRNGQGLSYEQY
>13|.|TRBV7-9
ASSLASVAGEKLF
>14|TRBD2|TRBV9
ASSALGLAVTDTQY
>14|.|TRBV6-1
ASSELDRLANTEAF
>14|TRBD2|TRBV28
ASSFLPSGSKETQY
>14|.|TRBV12-5
ASGSYPGHVLGGYT
>12|.|TRBV7-8
ASSETSKFSEQF
>12|.|TRBV28
ASSLPSGTYEQY
>17|TRBD1|TRBV7-9
ASSLAGTGEVKGYSPLH
>12|TRBD1|TRBV5-5
ASSLGPGGTEAF
>12|.|TRBV5-1
ASSLDGGYQPQH